This entry lists 5 T cell receptor beta chains sequenced from one sample in a study of CD8 T cells in ankylosing spondylitis. TCRdb reanalysed the 5' RACE reads using MiXCR and keeps one entry per CDR3 protein. The sample holds some 37,000 distinct CDR3 sequences, approximately 5.9% seen once. The sequenced material came from blood, either unsorted or a sorted T cell fraction (not recorded which). The receptors come from a male donor with ankylosing spondylitis or in good health (not recorded which).

This clonotype was seen at least ten times. The rearrangement joins TRBV7-2 to TRBJ2-1; 7 bases are shared with TRBD2. Trimming took 2 bases from V and 0 from J; bases not matched to a gene: 10. CDR1 and CDR2 from the germline V gene are SGHTA and FQGNSA. The CDR3 runs to 18 residues. In nucleotides, the CDR3 is TGTGCCAGCAGCTTACTTCCGCGGGGGATAAGCTCCTACAATGAGCAGTTCTTC. Translated: CASSLLPRGISSYNEQFF.

In this sample, this clonotype turned up a few times. The rearrangement joins TRBV6-5 to TRBJ2-5, with 7 positions matching TRBD1. Germline CDR1 is MNHEY and CDR2 is SVGAGI. CDR3 length equals 13 residues. The trim removed 6 bases at V and 1 base at J, leaving 2 bases unmatched. The CDR3 nucleotides read TGTGCCAGCAGCCGGACAGGCCAAGAGACCCAGTACTTC. It codes for CASSRTGQETQYF.

This clonotype came up many times. This chain uses TRBV5-1 with TRBJ2-5; 11 nucleotides line up with TRBD2. With 3 bases clipped from V and 2 bases from J, the junction kept 6 bases outside the gene matches. CDR1 and CDR2 from the germline V gene are SGHRS and YFSETQ. The CDR3 is made up of 16 amino acids. CDR3 in amino acids: CASSYSSGRSQETQYF. In nucleotides, the CDR3 is TGCGCCAGCAGCTACTCTAGCGGGAGGTCTCAAGAGACCCAGTACTTC.

This clonotype was found many times. The rearrangement uses TRBV7-6 and TRBJ2-1; D tentatively fits TRBD1 or TRBD2 (5 bases each). V shed 3 bases and J shed 4 bases, with 19 bases lying between them. The CDR3 runs 17 residues. Looked up from germline, CDR1 is SGHVS and CDR2 is FNYEAQ. In DNA, the CDR3 is TGTGCCAGCAGCTTCCAATCCGGGACGCATGCTTACAATGAGCAGTTCTTC. Its protein is CASSFQSGTHAYNEQFF.

This clonotype was counted a few times. The chain recombines TRBV6-1 with TRBJ2-6, with D possibly TRBD2 on 6 matching bases. There are 15 residues in the CDR3. Germline-derived CDR1 and CDR2 are MNHNS and SASEGT. The germline V and J ends were trimmed by 4 bases and 0 bases, with 7 bases remaining between them. The CDR3: CASSGSGSGANVLTF. CDR3 in DNA: TGTGCCAGCAGTGGTAGCGGCTCTGGGGCCAACGTCCTGACTTTC.